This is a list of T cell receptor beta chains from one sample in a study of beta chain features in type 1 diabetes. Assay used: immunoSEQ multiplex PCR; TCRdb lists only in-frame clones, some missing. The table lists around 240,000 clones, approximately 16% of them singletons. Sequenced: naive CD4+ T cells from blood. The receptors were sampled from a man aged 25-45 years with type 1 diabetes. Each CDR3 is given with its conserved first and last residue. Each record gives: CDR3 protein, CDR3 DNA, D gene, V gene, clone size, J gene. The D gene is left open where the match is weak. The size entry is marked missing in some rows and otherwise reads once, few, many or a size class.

CDR3aa: CASSHGLVETQYF
CDR3nt: TGTGCCAGCAGCCACGGACTAGTAGAGACCCAGTACTTC
d_gene: TRBD2
v_gene: TRBV7-2
abundance: -
j_gene: TRBJ2-5

CDR3aa: CASSLLGQGQETQYF
CDR3nt: TGTGCCAGCAGCTTGTTAGGACAGGGGCAAGAGACCCAGTACTTC
d_gene: TRBD1
v_gene: TRBV5-6
abundance: -
j_gene: TRBJ2-5

CDR3aa: CAWSTRGRQPQHF
CDR3nt: TGTGCCTGGAGTACCAGGGGGCGTCAGCCCCAGCATTTT
d_gene: TRBD1
v_gene: TRBV30
abundance: -
j_gene: TRBJ1-5

CDR3aa: CASSLAREIEAFF
CDR3nt: TGTGCCAGCAGCTTAGCCCGGGAGATCGAAGCTTTCTTT
d_gene: -
v_gene: TRBV7-2
abundance: -
j_gene: TRBJ1-1

CDR3aa: CSVEGRIAGKGEQYF
CDR3nt: TGCAGCGTTGAAGGTCGGATAGCGGGAAAGGGCGAGCAGTACTTC
d_gene: TRBD2
v_gene: TRBV29-1
abundance: -
j_gene: TRBJ2-7

CDR3aa: CASSKQAPNEQFF
CDR3nt: TGTGCCAGCAGCAAACAGGCGCCCAATGAGCAGTTCTTC
d_gene: -
v_gene: TRBV7-9
abundance: few
j_gene: TRBJ2-1

CDR3aa: CSVTRLDWYADTQYF
CDR3nt: TGCAGCGTGACCCGACTAGACTGGTACGCAGATACGCAGTATTTT
d_gene: -
v_gene: TRBV29-1
abundance: -
j_gene: TRBJ2-3

CDR3aa: CASSPGSGANVLTF
CDR3nt: TGTGCCAGCTCACCAGGGTCTGGGGCCAACGTCCTGACTTTC
d_gene: -
v_gene: TRBV18
abundance: -
j_gene: TRBJ2-6

CDR3aa: CASSLVLADYEQYF
CDR3nt: TGTGCCAGCAGCTTAGTCCTAGCGGATTACGAGCAGTACTTC
d_gene: TRBD2
v_gene: TRBV7-2
abundance: -
j_gene: TRBJ2-7

CDR3aa: CASSSQGYEQYF
CDR3nt: TGTGCCAGCAGCTCCCAGGGGTACGAGCAGTACTTC
d_gene: -
v_gene: TRBV7-2
abundance: few
j_gene: TRBJ2-7

CDR3aa: CASSLGTVGMNTEAFF
CDR3nt: TGCGCCAGCAGCCTGGGGACGGTCGGCATGAACACTGAAGCTTTCTTT
d_gene: -
v_gene: TRBV28
abundance: -
j_gene: TRBJ1-1

CDR3aa: CSVDMAQETQYF
CDR3nt: TGCAGCGTTGATATGGCCCAAGAGACCCAGTACTTC
d_gene: -
v_gene: TRBV29-1
abundance: -
j_gene: TRBJ2-5

CDR3aa: CASSVDPGTLNTEAFF
CDR3nt: TGTGCCAGCAGCGTAGATCCGGGGACACTGAACACTGAAGCTTTCTTT
d_gene: -
v_gene: TRBV9
abundance: -
j_gene: TRBJ1-1

CDR3aa: CASNLQGTAGGYTF
CDR3nt: TGTGCCAGCAACCTACAGGGGACAGCCGGCGGCTACACCTTC
d_gene: TRBD1
v_gene: TRBV27
abundance: -
j_gene: TRBJ1-2

CDR3aa: CASSLELFGYEQYF
CDR3nt: TGTGCCAGCAGCTTGGAATTGTTCGGGTACGAGCAGTACTTC
d_gene: -
v_gene: TRBV5-4
abundance: -
j_gene: TRBJ2-7

CDR3aa: CASSPTAGATQYF
CDR3nt: TGTGCCAGCAGTCCCACTGCGGGAGCTACGCAGTATTTT
d_gene: TRBD2
v_gene: TRBV7-9
abundance: few
j_gene: TRBJ2-3

CDR3aa: CASSSPNTGELFF
CDR3nt: TGTGCCAGCAGTTCACCGAACACCGGGGAGCTGTTTTTT
d_gene: -
v_gene: TRBV7-8
abundance: -
j_gene: TRBJ2-2

CDR3aa: CASSFRDSSYEQYF
CDR3nt: TGCGCCAGCAGCTTTAGGGACTCGTCCTACGAGCAGTACTTC
d_gene: -
v_gene: TRBV4-3
abundance: -
j_gene: TRBJ2-7

CDR3aa: CSVAPLAGVYEQYF
CDR3nt: TGCAGCGTAGCTCCGCTAGCGGGAGTATACGAGCAGTACTTC
d_gene: TRBD2
v_gene: TRBV29-1
abundance: few
j_gene: TRBJ2-7

CDR3aa: CASSGLAVTDTQYF
CDR3nt: TGTGCCAGCAGCGGACTAGCGGTCACAGATACGCAGTATTTT
d_gene: TRBD2
v_gene: TRBV27
abundance: -
j_gene: TRBJ2-3

CDR3aa: CASSPRSETYEQYF
CDR3nt: TGTGCCAGCTCACCACGGTCAGAGACCTACGAGCAGTACTTC
d_gene: -
v_gene: TRBV18
abundance: -
j_gene: TRBJ2-7

CDR3aa: CASSRFASDSQNQPQHF
CDR3nt: TGCGCCAGCAGTCGATTCGCTTCGGACAGCCAGAATCAACCCCAGCATTTT
d_gene: -
v_gene: TRBV23-1
abundance: few
j_gene: TRBJ1-5

CDR3aa: CASGGTPYNEQFF
CDR3nt: TGTGCCAGCGGAGGGACACCCTACAATGAGCAGTTCTTC
d_gene: -
v_gene: TRBV7-9
abundance: -
j_gene: TRBJ2-1

CDR3aa: CASSEATGETQYF
CDR3nt: TGTGCCAGCAGTGAGGCAACAGGAGAGACCCAGTACTTC
d_gene: -
v_gene: TRBV25-1
abundance: -
j_gene: TRBJ2-5

CDR3aa: CASSSAGGSYEQYF
CDR3nt: TGCGCCAGCAGCTCCGCCGGGGGATCCTACGAGCAGTACTTC
d_gene: -
v_gene: TRBV4-3
abundance: -
j_gene: TRBJ2-7

CDR3aa: CASSSPAGYVADTQYF
CDR3nt: TGTGCCAGCAGTTCCCCAGCGGGATACGTTGCAGATACGCAGTATTTT
d_gene: TRBD2
v_gene: TRBV28
abundance: few
j_gene: TRBJ2-3

CDR3aa: CASSRGLAGGYNEQFF
CDR3nt: TGTGCCAGCAGCAGGGGACTAGCGGGAGGATACAATGAGCAGTTCTTC
d_gene: TRBD2
v_gene: TRBV5-4
abundance: -
j_gene: TRBJ2-1

CDR3aa: CASSTRRLGNTEAFF
CDR3nt: TGTGCCAGTAGTACACGGAGGTTGGGGAACACTGAAGCTTTCTTT
d_gene: -
v_gene: TRBV19
abundance: -
j_gene: TRBJ1-1

CDR3aa: CASRGTLFQETQYF
CDR3nt: TGTGCCAGCAGGGGGACCCTATTCCAAGAGACCCAGTACTTC
d_gene: -
v_gene: TRBV27
abundance: -
j_gene: TRBJ2-5

CDR3aa: CASSLMFYEQYF
CDR3nt: TGTGCCAGCAGCTTAATGTTCTACGAGCAGTACTTC
d_gene: -
v_gene: TRBV7-2
abundance: -
j_gene: TRBJ2-7

CDR3aa: CSVGYNSRGPDTQYF
CDR3nt: TGCAGCGTTGGGTACAATTCAAGGGGACCCGATACGCAGTATTTT
d_gene: -
v_gene: TRBV29-1
abundance: few
j_gene: TRBJ2-3

CDR3aa: CSVVGLSMDTQYF
CDR3nt: TGCAGCGTTGTTGGGCTGAGTATGGATACGCAGTATTTT
d_gene: -
v_gene: TRBV29-1
abundance: few
j_gene: TRBJ2-3

CDR3aa: CASSQGRANVLTF
CDR3nt: TGTGCCAGCAGCCAAGGGCGGGCCAACGTCCTGACTTTC
d_gene: -
v_gene: TRBV14
abundance: few
j_gene: TRBJ2-6

CDR3aa: CATSRDNRLYNEQFF
CDR3nt: TGTGCCACCAGCAGAGATAACAGACTTTACAATGAGCAGTTCTTC
d_gene: -
v_gene: TRBV15
abundance: -
j_gene: TRBJ2-1

CDR3aa: CASSVDGNQPQHF
CDR3nt: TGTGCCAGCAGCGTGGACGGCAATCAGCCCCAGCATTTT
d_gene: -
v_gene: TRBV9
abundance: few
j_gene: TRBJ1-5

CDR3aa: CASSRGQGNPRGTDTQYF
CDR3nt: TGTGCCAGCAGCAGAGGACAGGGCAATCCTCGCGGCACAGATACGCAGTATTTT
d_gene: TRBD1
v_gene: TRBV11-2
abundance: few
j_gene: TRBJ2-3

CDR3aa: CASSKVGGFVDGSSWQNIQYF
CDR3nt: TGTGCCAGCAGCAAAGTCGGAGGCTTCGTCGACGGTAGTAGTTGGCAAAACATTCAGTACTTC
d_gene: -
v_gene: TRBV21-1
abundance: -
j_gene: TRBJ2-4

CDR3aa: CASSPDRGEQFF
CDR3nt: TGTGCCAGCTCACCAGACAGGGGTGAGCAGTTCTTC
d_gene: TRBD1
v_gene: TRBV18
abundance: -
j_gene: TRBJ2-1

CDR3aa: CASSENVNTEAFF
CDR3nt: TGTGCCAGCAGCGAAAACGTAAACACTGAAGCTTTCTTT
d_gene: -
v_gene: TRBV9
abundance: few
j_gene: TRBJ1-1

CDR3aa: CASSLPGTGTEQFF
CDR3nt: TGTGCCAGTAGTCTGCCCGGGACAGGGACTGAGCAGTTCTTC
d_gene: TRBD1
v_gene: TRBV19
abundance: few
j_gene: TRBJ2-1

CDR3aa: CASSVRLSTDTQYF
CDR3nt: TGTGCCAGCAGCGTACGCCTGAGCACAGATACGCAGTATTTT
d_gene: -
v_gene: TRBV9
abundance: few
j_gene: TRBJ2-3

CDR3aa: CAWSVALASSGNTIYF
CDR3nt: TGTGCCTGGAGTGTAGCCCTAGCAAGCTCTGGAAACACCATATATTTT
d_gene: -
v_gene: TRBV30
abundance: few
j_gene: TRBJ1-3

CDR3aa: CASSHESNGADTQYF
CDR3nt: TGTGCCAGCAGCCATGAGTCCAACGGAGCAGATACGCAGTATTTT
d_gene: -
v_gene: TRBV6-5
abundance: -
j_gene: TRBJ2-3

CDR3aa: CASSPRTLAGGYNEQFF
CDR3nt: TGTGCCAGCTCACCACGTACTCTGGCGGGAGGATACAATGAGCAGTTCTTC
d_gene: TRBD2
v_gene: TRBV18
abundance: few
j_gene: TRBJ2-1

CDR3aa: CASSPSLNEQFF
CDR3nt: TGTGCCAGCAGCCCCAGCCTGAATGAGCAGTTCTTC
d_gene: -
v_gene: TRBV7-2
abundance: few
j_gene: TRBJ2-1

CDR3aa: CASSLSRASGSYEQYF
CDR3nt: TGTGCCAGCAGCTTAAGTCGGGCTAGCGGATCCTACGAGCAGTACTTC
d_gene: TRBD2
v_gene: TRBV7-9
abundance: few
j_gene: TRBJ2-7

CDR3aa: CASSPSGGWGYGYTF
CDR3nt: TGTGCCAGCAGCCCCTCAGGGGGTTGGGGGTATGGCTACACCTTC
d_gene: TRBD1
v_gene: TRBV25-1
abundance: -
j_gene: TRBJ1-2

CDR3aa: CSVLTGTDTQYF
CDR3nt: TGCAGCGTCTTAACGGGAACAGATACGCAGTATTTT
d_gene: -
v_gene: TRBV29-1
abundance: few
j_gene: TRBJ2-3

CDR3aa: CASSVSGQNTEAFF
CDR3nt: TGTGCCAGCAGCGTTAGCGGACAGAACACTGAAGCTTTCTTT
d_gene: -
v_gene: TRBV9
abundance: -
j_gene: TRBJ1-1

CDR3aa: CASSLVPSGSYEQYF
CDR3nt: TGTGCCAGCAGCTTAGTTCCTAGCGGATCCTACGAGCAGTACTTC
d_gene: TRBD2
v_gene: TRBV7-2
abundance: few
j_gene: TRBJ2-7

CDR3aa: CASSPRTSGIADTQYF
CDR3nt: TGTGCCAGCAGCCCACGGACTAGCGGGATAGCAGATACGCAGTATTTT
d_gene: TRBD2
v_gene: TRBV7-9
abundance: -
j_gene: TRBJ2-3

CDR3aa: CAWSVGNTIYF
CDR3nt: TGTGCCTGGAGTGTTGGAAACACCATATATTTT
d_gene: -
v_gene: TRBV30
abundance: -
j_gene: TRBJ1-3

CDR3aa: CASSLATGRQETQYF
CDR3nt: TGTGCCAGCAGCTTAGCGACCGGCCGCCAAGAGACCCAGTACTTC
d_gene: -
v_gene: TRBV11-2
abundance: -
j_gene: TRBJ2-5

CDR3aa: CASSLGRAPSPRTQYF
CDR3nt: TGTGCCAGCAGCTTGGGACGAGCCCCTTCCCCCCGAACGCAGTATTTT
d_gene: -
v_gene: TRBV7-8
abundance: few
j_gene: TRBJ2-3

CDR3aa: CASSLGLGLAEYNEQFF
CDR3nt: TGCGCCAGCAGCCTGGGTCTTGGACTAGCGGAGTACAATGAGCAGTTCTTC
d_gene: TRBD2
v_gene: TRBV5-1
abundance: -
j_gene: TRBJ2-1

CDR3aa: CAISAGQETQYF
CDR3nt: TGTGCCATCTCGGCAGGCCAAGAGACCCAGTACTTC
d_gene: -
v_gene: TRBV10-3
abundance: few
j_gene: TRBJ2-5

CDR3aa: CASSLGTGETQYF
CDR3nt: TGCGCCAGCAGCTTGGGCACAGGGGAGACCCAGTACTTC
d_gene: -
v_gene: TRBV5-1
abundance: few
j_gene: TRBJ2-5

CDR3aa: CASSGDRTTDTQYF
CDR3nt: TGTGCCAGCAGTGGGGACAGAACGACAGATACGCAGTATTTT
d_gene: TRBD1
v_gene: TRBV25-1
abundance: few
j_gene: TRBJ2-3

CDR3aa: CASRSNTEAFF
CDR3nt: TGTGCCAGCAGATCTAACACTGAAGCTTTCTTT
d_gene: -
v_gene: TRBV2
abundance: -
j_gene: TRBJ1-1